This T cell receptor beta chain appears in the sequencing data of a study of response to subunit inactivated influenza vaccine. Study outcomes and limitations: A suggestion made by the authors is that each seasonal influenza vaccination recruits few new T cells.

This clonotype came up a few times. Antigen: not known. TCRdb itself ran the RT-PCR reads through MiXCR, one entry per CDR3 protein. The sample shows a few hundred thousand distinct CDR3 sequences, about a fifth of them seen only once. CDR3 length: 15 amino acids. Germline loops: CDR1 ENHRY, CDR2 SYGVKD. Trimming removed 5 bases from V and 0 bases from J; junction bases left unmatched: 4. Sequencing was performed on PBMCs from blood, taken 21 months after vaccination. The TCR comes from a man aged 45 to 70 who received an inactivated influenza vaccine. The chain is built from TRBV10-3 and TRBJ2-1, with TRBD2 matching over 7 bases. CDR3 DNA sequence: TGTGCCATCAGTTCCGGGGGGAGCTCCTACAATGAGCAGTTCTTC. This sequence encodes CAISSGGSSYNEQFF.